This paragraph reports one T cell receptor beta chain. Repertoires were generated with immunoSEQ multiplex PCR, while TCRdb's copy carries only in-frame clones and drops some. The sample lists over 5,500 clones; around a quarter were seen once. These data belong to a study of graft-versus-host responses after intestinal transplantation. Looking at the study overall: The whole recipient group had anti-thymocyte globulin induction followed by tacrolimus and steroids for two to three years.

Responders (approximately 200,000, CFSE-labeled) met approximately 200,000 stimulators that were irradiated and violet-dye-labeled. Overall study findings and caveats: Allografts carried high graft-versus-host to host-versus-graft clonal ratios in patients having graft-donor T cell macrochimerism.

The clonotype was recovered from a human patient who was an organ donor for intestinal transplantation. Specimen: alloreactive CD8+ T cells from a mixed lymphocyte reaction culture, collected before transplantation. Subset defined: CFSE-low proliferating T cells sorted from approximately 6-day pre-transplant mixed lymphocyte reaction (GvH or HvG direction).

CDR3 nucleotides: TGTGCCAGCAGTGTCTGGGGCGGTCAGCCCCAGCATTTT. Translation: CASSVWGGQPQHF. V is TRBV6-1 and J is TRBJ1-5; D might be TRBD1 (5 bases). This CDR3 has 13 residues. Germline CDR1 MNHNS, CDR2 SASEGT. Trimming cost V 4 bases and J 6 bases, with 10 bases left between them.